Listed below are T cell receptor beta chains from one sample, sequenced in a study of shared clonotypes between healthy human individuals. Produced via immunoSEQ multiplex PCR; TCRdb's table is partial and in-frame only. The sample includes 1,100,000 or so clones, 75% to 85% of them seen just once. The sample taken for sequencing was memory CD4+ T cells from PBMCs. The receptors originated from a man between 18 and 35 years old in good health. Some clones in this sample may be carry-over from other donors' samples. Each CDR3 is given with its conserved first and last residue. Each record gives: V gene, D gene, J gene, clone size, CDR3 DNA, CDR3 protein. The D gene is left open where the match is weak. Clone size is shown for a subset of rows, as once, few, many or a class of expanded clone.

TRBV4-3	TRBD2	TRBJ2-2	-	TGCGCCAGCAGCCAAAGATCCGGGACTAGCGGGAGCACCGGGGAGCTGTTTTTT	CASSQRSGTSGSTGELFF
TRBV27	-	TRBJ1-1	few	TGTGCCAGCAGCCGCAACCTGAACACTGAAGCTTTCTTT	CASSRNLNTEAFF
TRBV18	-	TRBJ1-1	once	TGTGCCAGCTCACCGGACAGATACACTGAAGCTTTCTTT	CASSPDRYTEAFF
TRBV30	-	TRBJ2-1	-	TGTGCCTGGAGTTTGAGGGATGAGCAGTTCTTC	CAWSLRDEQFF
TRBV21-1	-	TRBJ2-1	-	TGTGCCAGCAGCTTAAAGGAGCCCCCATTCGTGCAGTTCTTC	CASSLKEPPFVQFF
TRBV10-1	-	TRBJ1-1	-	TGCGCCAGCAGTGAGGAGAGACCGGGCCCGAGGAGGACTGAAGCTTTCTTT	CASSEERPGPRRTEAFF
TRBV5-6	-	TRBJ2-1	-	TGTGCCAGCGCAACCACCTACAATGAGCAGTTCTTC	CASATTYNEQFF
TRBV5-1	TRBD2	TRBJ2-7	once	TGCGCCAGCAGCCTATCTAGCGGGAGTAGGTCCTACGAGCAGTACTTC	CASSLSSGSRSYEQYF
TRBV5-1	TRBD1	TRBJ1-1	-	TGCGCCAGCAGCTTGGAAGGGGGCTTGAACACTGAAGCTTTCTTT	CASSLEGGLNTEAFF
TRBV5-6	TRBD2	TRBJ2-5	-	TGTGCCAGCAGCTCCACTAGCGGACAAGAGACCCAGTACTTC	CASSSTSGQETQYF
TRBV7-2	TRBD1	TRBJ2-7	-	TGTGCCAGCAGCTCGCCTGACAGGGCCGGCTACGAGCAGTACTTC	CASSSPDRAGYEQYF
TRBV18	-	TRBJ2-5	-	TGTGCCAGCTCACCACAGAATCGGCTCCAAGAGACCCAGTACTTC	CASSPQNRLQETQYF
TRBV4-3	-	TRBJ1-4	-	TGCGCCAGCAGCCAAGATAAAGGGACTTTCGAAAAACTGTTTTTT	CASSQDKGTFEKLFF
TRBV4-3	TRBD1	TRBJ2-2	-	TGCGCCAGCAGCCAAGAAGGGGACAGGGGATCCGGGGAGCTGTTTTTT	CASSQEGDRGSGELFF
TRBV28	-	TRBJ2-7	-	TGTGCCAGCCGGCCATACGCGGGTGAGCAGTACTTC	CASRPYAGEQYF
TRBV5-4	-	TRBJ2-7	-	TGTGCCAGCAGCTTGGCCGGAGTGTTCCGGGGCGAGCAGTACTTC	CASSLAGVFRGEQYF
TRBV4-1	TRBD2	TRBJ2-2	-	TGCGCCAGCAGCCAGGGACTAGCCGGCACCGGGGAGCTGTTTTTT	CASSQGLAGTGELFF
TRBV5-4	TRBD1	TRBJ2-5	-	TGTGCCAGCAGCTCAAAAACCGGGACAGGGTTAGAGACCCAGTACTTC	CASSSKTGTGLETQYF
TRBV9	TRBD1	TRBJ2-1	-	TGTGCCAGCAGCGTAGTAGGGGGCGGCTACAATGAGCAGTTCTTC	CASSVVGGGYNEQFF
TRBV28	TRBD1	TRBJ1-1	-	TGTGCCAGCAGCGTAGCAGGGGGCCGGAACACTGAAGCTTTCTTT	CASSVAGGRNTEAFF
TRBV6-1	-	TRBJ2-3	-	TGTGCCAGCAGTGAAGCGCCAGGGCCAGATACGCAGTATTTT	CASSEAPGPDTQYF
TRBV7-9	-	TRBJ2-5	-	TGTGCCAGCAGCTCAGCCCTCGAAGAGACCCAGTACTTC	CASSSALEETQYF
TRBV7-9	TRBD1	TRBJ1-4	many	TGTGCCACCACACCGACAGGGGGCGTTGGAGAAAAACTGTTTTTT	CATTPTGGVGEKLFF
TRBV28	-	TRBJ1-2	-	TGTGCCAGCAGTTTATCAATCAGGGGCCCTTCCGGCTACACCTTC	CASSLSIRGPSGYTF
TRBV15	-	TRBJ1-1	-	TGTGCCACCAGCAGAGAGGCCCTTTTGGGCACTGAAGCTTTCTTT	CATSREALLGTEAFF
TRBV6-1	TRBD1	TRBJ2-1	-	TGTGCCAGCAGTGAAGCGGATCGGGACAGGGCGTTCTTC	CASSEADRDRAFF
TRBV5-1	-	TRBJ2-6	-	TGCGCCAGCAGCCCCAACCTCTGGGCCAACGTCCTGACTTTC	CASSPNLWANVLTF
TRBV5-6	TRBD1	TRBJ2-3	-	TGTGCCAGCAGCCGCAGGGGGAACACAGATACGCAGTATTTT	CASSRRGNTDTQYF
TRBV29-1	-	TRBJ2-7	-	TGCAGCGTTGATGTGGATCAGCAGTACTTC	CSVDVDQQYF
TRBV9	-	TRBJ2-2	few	TGTGCCAGCAGCGTACGAGCGAACACCGGGGAGCTGTTTTTT	CASSVRANTGELFF
TRBV27	TRBD2	TRBJ2-1	-	TGTGCCAGCAGTCCCCGGGCGGGAGCCAATGAGCAGTTCTTC	CASSPRAGANEQFF
TRBV9	-	TRBJ2-7	-	TGTGCCAGCAGCCCCCGTGTGGACCGAACCTCCGAGCAGTACTTC	CASSPRVDRTSEQYF
TRBV5-1	-	TRBJ1-3	-	TGCGCCAGCAGCTTGGCCCCTCTGGACACCATATATTTT	CASSLAPLDTIYF
TRBV23-1	TRBD1	TRBJ1-1	-	TGCGCCAGCAGTCACCAGGGGGGTGGTGAAGCTTTCTTT	CASSHQGGGEAFF
TRBV28	-	TRBJ1-2	-	TGTGCCAGCAGTCTAAGAAGGATTGGGGGTGATGGCTACACCTTC	CASSLRRIGGDGYTF
TRBV27	TRBD1	TRBJ1-1	-	TGTGCCAGCAGTGCCCCCGGGACAGGGTCGACTGAAGCTTTCTTT	CASSAPGTGSTEAFF
TRBV27	-	TRBJ2-7	-	TGTGCCAGCAGAAATACCGTCGGGGGCGAGCAGTACTTC	CASRNTVGGEQYF
TRBV7-6	-	TRBJ2-2	-	TGTGCCAGCATCGGAAACACCGGGGAGCTGTTTTTT	CASIGNTGELFF
TRBV28	TRBD1	TRBJ2-7	-	TGTGCCAGCCTTTCAGGGGGCGGCTCCTACGAGCAGTACTTC	CASLSGGGSYEQYF
TRBV7-2	TRBD1	TRBJ2-6	-	TGTGCCAGCAGCGCCCGGGACAGGGGAAGAGGTGGGGCCAACGTCCTGACTTTC	CASSARDRGRGGANVLTF
TRBV27	-	TRBJ1-2	few	TGTGCCAGCAGTCCTCTGACGGGGAAACAGGGCTACACCTTC	CASSPLTGKQGYTF
TRBV28	TRBD2	TRBJ2-3	-	TGTGCCAGCAGTTTGCGACTAGCGGGAGCAGATACGCAGTATTTT	CASSLRLAGADTQYF
TRBV28	TRBD1	TRBJ2-2	-	TGTGCCAGCAGCCATCGGACAGGCGTGAACACCGGGGAGCTGTTTTTT	CASSHRTGVNTGELFF
TRBV2	TRBD1	TRBJ1-2	few	TGTGCCAGCAGTGAAGAGGCGGCAGGGGGGTACACCTTC	CASSEEAAGGYTF
TRBV19	TRBD1	TRBJ2-7	-	TGTGCCAGTAGTAAAAGGGACAGGGGCTACGAGCAGTACTTC	CASSKRDRGYEQYF
TRBV27	TRBD1	TRBJ2-1	few	TGTGCCAGCAGAAAGGACAGGCCATACAATGAGCAGTTCTTC	CASRKDRPYNEQFF
TRBV2	-	TRBJ1-4	-	TGTGCCAGCAGTGAGATGGGATACTTTAATGAAAAACTGTTTTTT	CASSEMGYFNEKLFF
TRBV11-3	-	TRBJ2-1	-	TGTGCCAGCAGCTTAGAGGGGGGATATGAGCAGTTCTTC	CASSLEGGYEQFF
TRBV11-3	-	TRBJ2-5	once	TGTGCCAGCAGCTCCCGACGGGAAGAGACCCAGTACTTC	CASSSRREETQYF
TRBV7-9	TRBD1	TRBJ2-2	-	TGTGCCAGCAGCCAGGGGGTGTCCGGGGAGCTGTTTTTT	CASSQGVSGELFF
TRBV11-2	TRBD2	TRBJ2-7	-	TGTGCCAGCAGCCAACGACTAGCGGCCTACGAGCAGTACTTC	CASSQRLAAYEQYF
TRBV7-9	-	TRBJ1-1	few	TGTGCCAGCAGCTTAGGTTCGTACCGGAACACTGAAGCTTTCTTT	CASSLGSYRNTEAFF
TRBV7-3	-	TRBJ1-1	-	TGTGCCAGCAGCTTAAGCCGGGACTTTGAAGCTTTCTTT	CASSLSRDFEAFF
TRBV5-1	-	TRBJ2-1	-	TGCGCCAGCAGCCCCCCCAAGGGTAGCGAGTACAATGAGCAGTTCTTC	CASSPPKGSEYNEQFF